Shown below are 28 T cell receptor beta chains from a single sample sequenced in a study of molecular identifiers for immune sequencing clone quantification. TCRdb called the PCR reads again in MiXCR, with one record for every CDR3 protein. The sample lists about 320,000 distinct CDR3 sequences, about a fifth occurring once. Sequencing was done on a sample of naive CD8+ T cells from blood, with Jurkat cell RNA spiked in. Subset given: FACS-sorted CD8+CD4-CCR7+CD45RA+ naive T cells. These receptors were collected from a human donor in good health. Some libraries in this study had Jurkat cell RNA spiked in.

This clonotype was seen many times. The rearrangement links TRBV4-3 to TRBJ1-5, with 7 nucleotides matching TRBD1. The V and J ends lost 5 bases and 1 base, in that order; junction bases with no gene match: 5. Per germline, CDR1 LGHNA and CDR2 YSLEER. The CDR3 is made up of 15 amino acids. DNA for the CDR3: TGCGCCAGCAGCGAAGTACAGGGGAGCAATCAGCCCCAGCATTTT. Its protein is CASSEVQGSNQPQHF.

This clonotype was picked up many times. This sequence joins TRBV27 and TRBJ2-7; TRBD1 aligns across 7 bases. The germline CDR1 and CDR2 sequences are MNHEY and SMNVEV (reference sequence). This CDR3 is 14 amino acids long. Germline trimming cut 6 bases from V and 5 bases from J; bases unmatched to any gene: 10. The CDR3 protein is CASSVGRGGHEQYF. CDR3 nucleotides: TGTGCCAGCAGCGTGGGTAGAGGGGGCCACGAGCAGTACTTC.

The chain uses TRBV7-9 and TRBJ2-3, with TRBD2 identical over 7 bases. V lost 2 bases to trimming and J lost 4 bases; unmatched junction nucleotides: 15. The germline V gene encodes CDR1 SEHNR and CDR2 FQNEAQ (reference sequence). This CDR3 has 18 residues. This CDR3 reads CASSLPVPGWREPDTQYF. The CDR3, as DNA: TGTGCCAGCAGCTTACCGGTTCCGGGTTGGCGGGAGCCAGATACGCAGTATTTT.

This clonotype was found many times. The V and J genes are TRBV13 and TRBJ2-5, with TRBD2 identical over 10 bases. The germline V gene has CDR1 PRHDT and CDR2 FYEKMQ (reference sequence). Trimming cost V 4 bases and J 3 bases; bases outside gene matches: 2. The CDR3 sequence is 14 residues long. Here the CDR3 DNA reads TGTGCCAGCAGCTCAAGCGGGAGGGAAGAGACCCAGTACTTC. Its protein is CASSSSGREETQYF.

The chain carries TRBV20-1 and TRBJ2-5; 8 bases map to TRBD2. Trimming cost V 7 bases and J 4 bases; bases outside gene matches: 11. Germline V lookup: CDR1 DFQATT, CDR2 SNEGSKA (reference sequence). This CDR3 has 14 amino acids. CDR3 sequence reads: CSVRDPAGVETQYF. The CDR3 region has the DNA TGCAGTGTCCGGGATCCAGCGGGGGTAGAGACCCAGTACTTC.

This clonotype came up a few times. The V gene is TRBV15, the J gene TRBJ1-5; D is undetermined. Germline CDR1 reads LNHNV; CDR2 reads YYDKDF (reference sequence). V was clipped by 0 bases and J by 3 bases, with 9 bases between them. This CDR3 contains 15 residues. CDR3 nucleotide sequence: TGTGCCACCAGCAGAGATCGGCTCTCCAATCAGCCCCAGCATTTT. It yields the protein CATSRDRLSNQPQHF.

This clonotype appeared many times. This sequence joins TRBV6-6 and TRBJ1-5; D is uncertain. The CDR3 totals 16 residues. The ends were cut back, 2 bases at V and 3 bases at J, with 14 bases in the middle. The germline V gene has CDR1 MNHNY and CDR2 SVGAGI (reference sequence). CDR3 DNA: TGTGCCAGCAGTTACGGCGCCCCAAGGCACAATCAGCCCCAGCATTTT. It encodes CASSYGAPRHNQPQHF.

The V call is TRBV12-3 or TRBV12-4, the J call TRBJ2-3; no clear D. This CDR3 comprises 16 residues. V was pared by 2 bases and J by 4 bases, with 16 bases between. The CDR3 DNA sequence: TGTGCCAGCAGTTTATCTTACCCCCGGGTCGCAGATACGCAGTATTTT. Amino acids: CASSLSYPRVADTQYF.

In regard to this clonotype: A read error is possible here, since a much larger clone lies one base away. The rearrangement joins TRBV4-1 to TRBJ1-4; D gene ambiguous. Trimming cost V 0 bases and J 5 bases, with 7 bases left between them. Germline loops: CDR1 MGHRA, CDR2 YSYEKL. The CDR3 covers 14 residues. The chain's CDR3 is CASSQDLSNEKLFF. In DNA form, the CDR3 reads TGCGCCAGCAGCCAAGACCTGTCAAATGAAAAACTGTTTTTT.

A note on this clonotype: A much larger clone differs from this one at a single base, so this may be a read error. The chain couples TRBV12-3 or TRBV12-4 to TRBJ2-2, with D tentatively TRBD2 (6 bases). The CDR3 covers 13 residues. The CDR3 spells CASSFWEVGELLF. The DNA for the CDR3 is TGTGCCAGCAGTTTTTGGGAGGTCGGGGAGCTGCTTTTT.

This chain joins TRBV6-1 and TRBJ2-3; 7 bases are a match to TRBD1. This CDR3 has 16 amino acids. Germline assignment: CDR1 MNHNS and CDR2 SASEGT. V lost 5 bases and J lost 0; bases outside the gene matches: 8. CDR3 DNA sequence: TGTGCCAGCAGTACCCACTGGGACAGAAGCACAGATACGCAGTATTTT. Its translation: CASSTHWDRSTDTQYF.

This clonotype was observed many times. In DNA form, the CDR3 reads TGTGCCAGCAGCTTTTTGGGGAGGACCTACGAGCAGTACTTC. As protein: CASSFLGRTYEQYF. The chain couples TRBV28 to TRBJ2-7, with D possibly matching TRBD2 (6 bases). Per the germline V gene, CDR1 is MDHEN and CDR2 is SYDVKM. V lost 6 bases and J 2 bases, leaving 14 bases between the germline ends. The CDR3 contains 14 residues. Using reference TRBV28 and TRBJ2-7 for the parts outside the CDR3, the full variable domain is DVKVTQSSRYLVKRTGEKVFLECVQDMDHENMFWYRQDPGLGLRLIYFSYDVKMKEKGDIPEGYSVSREKKERFSLILESASTNQTSMYLCASSFLGRTYEQYFGPGTRLTVT.

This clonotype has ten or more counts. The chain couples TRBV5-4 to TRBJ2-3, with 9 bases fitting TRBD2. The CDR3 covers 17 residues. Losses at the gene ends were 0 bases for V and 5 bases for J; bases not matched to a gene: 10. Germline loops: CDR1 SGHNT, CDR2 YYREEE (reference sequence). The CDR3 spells CASSLVGSGGYEDTQYF. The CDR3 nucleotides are TGTGCCAGCAGCTTGGTGGGGAGCGGGGGGTACGAAGATACGCAGTATTTT.

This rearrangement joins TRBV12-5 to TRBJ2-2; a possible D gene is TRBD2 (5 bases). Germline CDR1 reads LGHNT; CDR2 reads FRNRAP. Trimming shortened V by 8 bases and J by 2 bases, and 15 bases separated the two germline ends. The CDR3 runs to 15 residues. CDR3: CASTLYGINTGELFF. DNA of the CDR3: TGTGCTAGTACCTTGTACGGGATTAACACCGGGGAGCTGTTTTTT. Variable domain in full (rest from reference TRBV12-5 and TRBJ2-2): DARVTQTPRHKVTEMGQEVTMRCQPILGHNTVFWYRQTMMQGLELLAYFRNRAPLDDSGMPKDRFSAEMPDATLATLKIQPSEPRDSAVYFCASTLYGINTGELFFGEGSRLTVL.

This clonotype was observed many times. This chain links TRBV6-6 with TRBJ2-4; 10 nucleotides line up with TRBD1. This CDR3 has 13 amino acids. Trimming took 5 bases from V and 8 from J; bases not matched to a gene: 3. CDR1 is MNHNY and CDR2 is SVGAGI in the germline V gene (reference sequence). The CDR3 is CASSPDRGDIQYF. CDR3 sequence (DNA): TGTGCCAGCAGTCCGGACAGGGGGGACATTCAGTACTTC.

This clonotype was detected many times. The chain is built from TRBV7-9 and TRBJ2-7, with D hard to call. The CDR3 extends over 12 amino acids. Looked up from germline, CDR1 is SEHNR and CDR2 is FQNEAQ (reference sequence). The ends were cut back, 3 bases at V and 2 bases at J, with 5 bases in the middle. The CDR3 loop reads CASSLGTYEQYF. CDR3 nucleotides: TGTGCCAGCAGCTTGGGGACCTACGAGCAGTACTTC.

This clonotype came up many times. CDR3: CASSEVSRGNTEAFF. The CDR3, as DNA: TGTGCCAGCAGTGAAGTTAGCAGGGGGAACACTGAAGCTTTCTTT. The chain uses TRBV2 and TRBJ1-1, with D perhaps TRBD1 (6 bases). The germline V and J ends were trimmed by 1 base and 1 base, with 10 bases remaining between them. This CDR3 comprises 15 residues. The V gene's germline CDR1 is SNHLY and CDR2 FYNNEI. Filled out from reference TRBV2 and TRBJ1-1, the complete variable domain reads EPEVTQTPSHQVTQMGQEVILRCVPISNHLYFYWYRQILGQKVEFLVSFYNNEISEKSEIFDDQFSVERPDGSNFTLKIRSTKLEDSAMYFCASSEVSRGNTEAFFGQGTRLTVV.

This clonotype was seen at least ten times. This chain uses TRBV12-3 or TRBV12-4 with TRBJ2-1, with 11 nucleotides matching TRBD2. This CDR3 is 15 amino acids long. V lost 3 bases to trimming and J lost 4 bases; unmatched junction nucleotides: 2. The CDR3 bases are TGTGCCAGCAGTTTTGGGACTAGCGGATACAATGAGCAGTTCTTC. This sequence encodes CASSFGTSGYNEQFF.

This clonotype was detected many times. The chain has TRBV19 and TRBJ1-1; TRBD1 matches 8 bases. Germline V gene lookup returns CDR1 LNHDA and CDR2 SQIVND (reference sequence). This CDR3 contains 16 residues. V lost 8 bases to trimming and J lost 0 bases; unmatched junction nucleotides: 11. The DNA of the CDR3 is TGTGCCAGTGTCCCAGGGACAGGTATTTTGAACACTGAAGCTTTCTTT. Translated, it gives CASVPGTGILNTEAFF.

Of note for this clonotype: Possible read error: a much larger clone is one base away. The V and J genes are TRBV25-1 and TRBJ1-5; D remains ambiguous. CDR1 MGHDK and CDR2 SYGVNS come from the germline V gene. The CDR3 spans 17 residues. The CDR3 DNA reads TGTGCCAGCAGCACCACCCCCTGCACCGATAGCAATCGGCCCCAGCATTTT. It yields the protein CASSTTPCTDSNRPQHF.

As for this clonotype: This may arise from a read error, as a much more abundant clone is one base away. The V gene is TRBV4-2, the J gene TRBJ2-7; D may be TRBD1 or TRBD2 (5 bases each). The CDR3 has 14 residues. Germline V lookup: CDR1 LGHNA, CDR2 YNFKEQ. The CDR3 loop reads CASSQERDGHEQHF. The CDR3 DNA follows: TGTGCCAGCAGCCAAGAGAGGGACGGCCACGAGCAGCACTTC.

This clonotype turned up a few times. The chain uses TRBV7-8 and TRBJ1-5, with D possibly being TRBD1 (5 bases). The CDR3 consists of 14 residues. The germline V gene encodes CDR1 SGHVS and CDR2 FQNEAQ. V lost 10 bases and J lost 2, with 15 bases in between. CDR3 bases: TGTGCCACCTCCAGGGATGTTGGCAATCAGCCCCAGCATTTT. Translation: CATSRDVGNQPQHF.

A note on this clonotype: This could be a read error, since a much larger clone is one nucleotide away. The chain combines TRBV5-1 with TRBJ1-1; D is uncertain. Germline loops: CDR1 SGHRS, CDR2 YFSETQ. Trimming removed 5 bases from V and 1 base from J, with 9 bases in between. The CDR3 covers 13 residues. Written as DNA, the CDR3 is TGCGCCAGCAGGTACAACCGGAACACTGAAGCTTTCTTT. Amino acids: CASRYNRNTEAFF.

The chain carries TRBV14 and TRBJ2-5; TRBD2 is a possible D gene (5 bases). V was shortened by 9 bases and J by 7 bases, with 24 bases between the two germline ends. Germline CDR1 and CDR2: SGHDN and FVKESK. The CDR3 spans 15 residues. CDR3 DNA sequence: TGTGCCAGGTTTTTGACTACGTCGACGATAAGGACCCAGTACTTC. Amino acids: CARFLTTSTIRTQYF.

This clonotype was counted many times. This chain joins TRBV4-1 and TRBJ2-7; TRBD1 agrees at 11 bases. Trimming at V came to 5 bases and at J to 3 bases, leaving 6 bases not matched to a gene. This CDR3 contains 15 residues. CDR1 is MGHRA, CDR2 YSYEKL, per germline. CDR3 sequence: CASSTLGTGGYEQYF. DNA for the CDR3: TGCGCCAGCAGCACCCTAGGGACAGGGGGCTACGAGCAGTACTTC.

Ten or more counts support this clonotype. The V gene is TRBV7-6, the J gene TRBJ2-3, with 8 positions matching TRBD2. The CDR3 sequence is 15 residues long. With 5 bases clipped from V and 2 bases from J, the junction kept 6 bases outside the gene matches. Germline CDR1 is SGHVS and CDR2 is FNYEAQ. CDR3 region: CASSQAGATTDTQYF. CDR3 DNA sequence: TGTGCCAGCAGCCAAGCGGGAGCCACCACAGATACGCAGTATTTT.

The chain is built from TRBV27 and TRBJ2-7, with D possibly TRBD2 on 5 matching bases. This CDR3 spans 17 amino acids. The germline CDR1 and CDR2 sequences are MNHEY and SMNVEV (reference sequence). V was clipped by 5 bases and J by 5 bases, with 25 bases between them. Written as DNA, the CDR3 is TGTGCCAGCAGTACAGCCGCGGAGGTCCTAGGTTTAAACGAGCAGTACTTC. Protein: CASSTAAEVLGLNEQYF.

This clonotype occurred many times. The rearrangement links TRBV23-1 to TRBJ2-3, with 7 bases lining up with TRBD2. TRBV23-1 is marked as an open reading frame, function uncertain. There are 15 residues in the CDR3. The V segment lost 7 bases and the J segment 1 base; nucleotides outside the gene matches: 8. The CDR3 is CASTPSGEGTDTQYF. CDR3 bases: TGCGCCAGCACCCCGAGCGGGGAAGGCACAGATACGCAGTATTTT.